The rows below give T cell receptor beta chains drawn from one sample of a study of cytomegalovirus exposure and HLA in healthy donors. TCRdb keeps only in-frame clones here, not all; method: immunoSEQ multiplex PCR. Among some 110,000 clones, roughly 85% were seen once, and the ten largest hold roughly 23%. Input material: PBMCs. Receptor source: a man aged 30 to 45 in good health and CMV-seropositive. Each CDR3 is given with its conserved first and last residue. The D gene is left open where the match is weak. Clone sizes are given selectively: once, few, many, or a class where the clone is expanded.

clone_size j_call v_call d_call cdr3_aa cdr3_nt
. TRBJ2-1 TRBV7-9 TRBD2 CASSARLASEQFF TGTGCCAGCAGCGCCCGACTAGCTAGCGAGCAGTTCTTC
few TRBJ2-7 TRBV4-2 TRBD2 CASSPLGLAGNWAYEQYF TGTGCCAGCAGCCCCTTGGGACTAGCGGGGAATTGGGCCTACGAGCAGTACTTC
once TRBJ2-3 TRBV5-4 . CASSSRSTQYF TGTGCCAGCAGCTCCCGCAGTACGCAGTATTTT
. TRBJ1-1 TRBV5-1 TRBD1 CASSPYQDGDRESLGTEAFF TGCGCCAGCAGCCCCTACCAGGACGGGGACAGGGAAAGTTTAGGCACTGAAGCTTTCTTT
. TRBJ2-1 TRBV2 . CASRAQNLAFSYNEQFF TGTGCCAGCAGAGCCCAGAACCTAGCGTTCTCCTACAATGAGCAGTTCTTC
. TRBJ1-3 TRBV5-8 . CASSSRDLGGNTIYF TGTGCCAGCAGCTCGCGGGATCTGGGCGGAAACACCATATATTTT
. TRBJ1-2 TRBV6-5 TRBD1 CASGQGVQYGYTF TGTGCCAGCGGACAGGGGGTCCAGTATGGCTACACCTTC
few TRBJ1-1 TRBV30 . CAWSPFRGHMNTEAFF TGTGCCTGGAGTCCGTTTAGGGGACATATGAACACTGAAGCTTTCTTT
. TRBJ1-2 TRBV2 TRBD1 CASSRDRAKGYTF TGTGCCAGCAGCCGTGACAGGGCGAAAGGCTACACCTTC
. TRBJ1-5 TRBV21-1 . CASSFDSGNQPQHF TGTGCCAGCAGCTTTGACAGTGGCAATCAGCCCCAGCATTTT
. TRBJ2-5 TRBV7-2 TRBD2 CASSPRAGSETQYF TGTGCCAGCAGCCCGCGAGCGGGGTCGGAGACCCAGTACTTC
. TRBJ1-1 TRBV2 . CASRGEVRTEAFF TGTGCCAGCAGAGGGGAGGTCCGCACTGAAGCTTTCTTT
. TRBJ2-3 TRBV13 TRBD2 CASSTSGWGSKSTDTQYF TGTGCCAGCAGCACTAGCGGATGGGGGTCGAAAAGCACAGATACGCAGTATTTT
. TRBJ2-5 TRBV11-3 . CASSPGTSALGETQYF TGTGCCAGCAGCCCCGGGACATCGGCTCTCGGGGAGACCCAGTACTTC
. TRBJ1-2 TRBV7-9 TRBD1 CASSPQGARGYTF TGTGCCAGCAGCCCGCAGGGGGCGAGGGGCTACACCTTC
once TRBJ1-1 TRBV7-9 TRBD1 CASRPPPGQGTMEAFF TGTGCCAGCAGACCACCACCGGGACAGGGGACAATGGAAGCTTTCTTT
. TRBJ1-6 TRBV19 TRBD1 CASRKQGNSYNSPLHF TGTGCCAGTAGGAAACAGGGGAACTCCTATAATTCACCCCTCCACTTT
. TRBJ1-3 TRBV6-5 TRBD1 CASSPATGWGNTIYF TGTGCCAGCAGTCCAGCGACAGGGTGGGGAAACACCATATATTTT
. TRBJ1-5 TRBV6-1 TRBD1 CASSERQGPQPQHF TGTGCCAGCAGTGAACGACAGGGTCCTCAGCCCCAGCATTTT
. TRBJ1-1 TRBV5-1 . CASSLVDSTEAFF TGCGCCAGCAGCTTGGTCGACAGTACTGAAGCTTTCTTT
once TRBJ1-1 TRBV19 TRBD1 CASSRDRGRRTEAFF TGTGCCAGTAGTCGGGACAGGGGGCGCCGAACTGAAGCTTTCTTT
. TRBJ1-2 TRBV7-9 TRBD1 CASSLGQGALYGYTF TGTGCCAGCAGCTTAGGACAGGGGGCTCTATATGGCTACACCTTC
. TRBJ1-1 TRBV5-1 . CASSLTGLNTEAFF TGCGCCAGCAGCTTGACAGGCCTCAACACTGAGGCTTTCTTT
. TRBJ1-4 TRBV5-1 . CASSWRGGNEKLFF TGCGCCAGCAGCTGGAGGGGGGGAAATGAAAAACTGTTTTTT
once TRBJ1-1 TRBV27 TRBD1 CASSFLRTGGLGTEAFF TGTGCCAGCAGTTTCCTAAGGACAGGGGGCTTGGGCACTGAAGCTTTCTTT
. TRBJ2-3 TRBV2 TRBD2 CASSENSGGLGDTQYF TGTGCCAGCAGTGAGAATAGCGGGGGGCTGGGGGATACGCAGTATTTT
. TRBJ2-1 TRBV19 . CASSSGVGEQFF TGTGCCAGTAGTTCAGGGGTCGGCGAGCAGTTCTTC
. TRBJ1-4 TRBV27 TRBD1 CASSPRTGTYEKLFF TGTGCCAGCAGTCCGAGGACAGGGACCTATGAAAAACTGTTTTTT
many TRBJ2-1 TRBV27 TRBD2 CASSQTSEGEQFF TGTGCCAGCAGCCAGACTAGCGAGGGTGAGCAGTTCTTC
once TRBJ1-4 TRBV19 . CASTYNEKLFF TGTGCCAGTACTTATAATGAAAAACTGTTTTTT
. TRBJ1-3 TRBV5-1 . CASSLGRRSSGNTIYF TGCGCCAGCAGCTTGGGACGGAGAAGCTCTGGAAACACCATATATTTT
. TRBJ2-3 TRBV5-1 TRBD1 CASSPGQGRTDTQYF TGCGCCAGCAGCCCAGGACAGGGAAGGACAGATACGCAGTATTTT
. TRBJ2-1 TRBV2 . CASRYDVGTYNEQFF TGTGCCAGCAGGTACGACGTCGGGACTTACAATGAGCAGTTCTTC
once TRBJ1-3 TRBV10-3 . CAIRGGAGNTIYF TGTGCCATCAGAGGGGGGGCCGGAAACACCATATATTTT
. TRBJ2-3 TRBV7-9 . CASSLARPFTDTQYF TGTGCCAGCAGCTTGGCGCGGCCCTTCACAGATACGCAGTATTTT
. TRBJ1-1 TRBV5-8 . CASSSTAHPLF TGTGCCAGCAGCTCCACCGCACACCCGCTCTTT
few TRBJ1-6 TRBV7-2 . CASSYRGSLSPLHF TGTGCCAGCAGCTATCGAGGGTCTTTGTCACCCCTCCACTTT
. TRBJ1-2 TRBV5-1 . CASTPDAGEVGGYTF TGCGCCAGCACTCCCGACGCGGGGGAGGTAGGTGGCTACACCTTC
. TRBJ2-5 TRBV7-9 . CASSSRTALDWALQETQYF TGTGCCAGCAGCTCTAGGACTGCCTTGGACTGGGCCTTGCAAGAGACCCAGTACTTC
. TRBJ2-5 TRBV7-6 TRBD2 CASSPWLAGRQETQYF TGTGCCAGCAGCCCCTGGCTAGCGGGGCGGCAAGAGACCCAGTACTTC
. TRBJ2-1 TRBV19 . CASSWGGLAHNEQFF TGTGCCAGTAGTTGGGGGGGCCTTGCCCACAATGAGCAGTTCTTC
few TRBJ2-1 TRBV29-1 TRBD2 CSVDPPGLAGYNEQFF TGCAGCGTTGACCCTCCGGGACTAGCGGGATACAATGAGCAGTTCTTC
. TRBJ2-2 TRBV5-1 TRBD2 CASSSRGGVRTGELFF TGCGCCAGCTCCTCCCGCGGGGGGGTCCGGACCGGGGAGCTGTTTTTT
once TRBJ2-6 TRBV5-6 . CASSLETGGANVLTF TGTGCCAGCAGCTTGGAAACAGGTGGGGCCAACGTCCTGACTTTC
. TRBJ1-5 TRBV6-6 . CASNSGGSNQPQHF TGTGCCAGCAACAGCGGGGGTAGCAATCAGCCCCAGCATTTT
. TRBJ2-3 TRBV2 TRBD1 CASRPDRGTDTQYF TGTGCCAGCAGGCCCGACAGGGGGACAGATACGCAGTATTTT